This T cell receptor beta chain was identified in a study of blood T cell repertoires in COVID-19. This CDR3 region has 18 residues. V was clipped by 3 bases and J by 1 base; unmatched bases: 11. Germline CDR1 KGHSH, CDR2 LQKENI. Here immunoSEQ multiplex PCR was the method, and the copy in TCRdb shows in-frame clones only, minus some. Of about 120,000 clones in the sample, 87% were seen once. Material for sequencing was peripheral blood. V is TRBV18 and J is TRBJ2-3; TRBD2 matches 9 bases. The sequence was obtained from a human donor in a cohort sampled during active COVID-19. CDR3 nucleotides: TGTGCCAGCTCACCTTGGCGGGGGGGCGATTCGGGCACAGATACGCAGTATTTT. Protein sequence: CASSPWRGGDSGTDTQYF.